The following is a T cell receptor (beta chain) sequence with its context. This table comes from immunoSEQ multiplex PCR, and its TCRdb copy is limited to in-frame clones, with some not included. The sample shows over 300,000 clones, roughly 88% of them seen only once. This sample was included in a study of blood T cell repertoires in COVID-19. CDR1 is SGHTA and CDR2 is FQGTGA in the germline V gene. Deletions cut 4 bases from V and 7 bases from J, with 17 bases between. This CDR3 has 15 amino acids. Sequencing was done on a sample of PBMCs or T cells enriched from blood (not recorded which). The receptor was derived from a man younger than 45 who had recovered from COVID-19. The rearrangement joins TRBV7-3 to TRBJ2-1, with a tentative D call TRBD2 (7 bases). The CDR3 bases are TGTGCCAGCAGCTCCCGGGGGGCCCACCTAAATGAGCAGTTCTTC. Amino acids: CASSSRGAHLNEQFF.